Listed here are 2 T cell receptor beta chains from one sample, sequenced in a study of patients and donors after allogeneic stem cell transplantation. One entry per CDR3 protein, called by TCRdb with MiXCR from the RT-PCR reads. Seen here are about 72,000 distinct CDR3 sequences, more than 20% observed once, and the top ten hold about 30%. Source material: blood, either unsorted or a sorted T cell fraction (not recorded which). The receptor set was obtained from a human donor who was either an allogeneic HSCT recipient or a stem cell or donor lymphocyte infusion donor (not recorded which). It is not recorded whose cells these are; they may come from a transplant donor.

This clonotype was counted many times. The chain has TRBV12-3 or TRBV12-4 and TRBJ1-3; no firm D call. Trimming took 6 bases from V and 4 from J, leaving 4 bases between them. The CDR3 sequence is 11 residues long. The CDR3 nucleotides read TGTGCCAGCAGCCCAGGAAACACCATATATTTT. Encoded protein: CASSPGNTIYF.

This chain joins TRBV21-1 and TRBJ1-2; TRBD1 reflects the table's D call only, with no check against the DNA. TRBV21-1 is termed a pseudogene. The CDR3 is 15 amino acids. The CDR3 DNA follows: TGTGCCAGCAGCAAAGGGGGCAGGGGAAACTATGGCTACACCTTC. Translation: CASSKGGRGNYGYTF.